This T cell receptor beta chain was sequenced in a study of OX40 agonist ivuxolimab in advanced cancers. This CDR3 has 15 amino acids. The germline CDR1 and CDR2 sequences are SGHTA and FQGNSA. Trimming shortened V by 2 bases and J by 3 bases, and 13 bases separated the two germline ends. Method: immunoSEQ multiplex PCR; TCRdb's copy keeps in-frame clones and lacks some. The sample lists around 140,000 clones, approximately 94% occurring once. This sequence joins TRBV7-2 and TRBJ1-1, with D unresolved. The TCR originated in an adult with an advanced solid tumor such as melanoma, head and neck, liver or kidney cancer. This specimen was CD4+ or CD8+ T cells sorted from blood, taken in a trial of the OX40 agonist ivuxolimab. The CDR3 is CASSLWSGLDTEAFF. The CDR3 coding sequence is TGTGCCAGCAGCTTATGGTCGGGTCTGGACACTGAAGCTTTCTTT. Complete variable domain (other parts from reference TRBV7-2 and TRBJ1-1): GAGVSQSPSNKVTEKGKDVELRCDPISGHTALYWYRQSLGQGLEFLIYFQGNSAPDKSGLPSDRFSAERTGGSVSTLTIQRTQQEDSAVYLCASSLWSGLDTEAFFGQGTRLTVV.